These T cell receptor beta chains were read from a single sample in a study of blood T cell repertoires in COVID-19. Sequencing used immunoSEQ multiplex PCR; TCRdb keeps in-frame clones, though not all of them. Among about 140,000 clones, 85% to 90% were seen once, and the ten largest hold roughly 3%. Sequenced sample: peripheral blood. Receptors were obtained from a woman between 55 and 75 years old with active COVID-19. The CDR3 runs from the conserved cysteine through the conserved F or W. A D gene is named only where the DNA matches it firmly. A clone size is listed for some rows: how often the clone was seen (once, few, many), or a class if it is expanded.

clone_size j_call d_call v_call cdr3_aa cdr3_nt
- TRBJ2-7 TRBD2 TRBV7-8 CASSFGRAGAEQYF TGTGCCAGCAGCTTCGGGAGGGCCGGGGCCGAGCAGTACTTC
- TRBJ2-5 TRBD2 TRBV7-8 CASSFGLAGGVYQETQYF TGTGCCAGCAGCTTCGGACTAGCGGGAGGAGTTTACCAAGAGACCCAGTACTTC
- TRBJ2-7 - TRBV28 CASSLRWEQYF TGTGCCAGCAGTTTACGGTGGGAGCAGTACTTC
- TRBJ2-3 - TRBV7-4 CASSLTNRNLITDTQYF TGTGCCAGCAGCTTAACTAACAGGAACCTAATCACAGATACGCAGTATTTT
- TRBJ2-7 TRBD2 TRBV6-5 CASSGLAGESEQYF TGTGCCAGCAGCGGACTAGCGGGAGAAAGCGAGCAGTACTTC
- TRBJ1-4 - TRBV19 CASSWQATNEKLFF TGTGCCAGTAGTTGGCAGGCAACTAATGAAAAACTGTTTTTT
- TRBJ1-5 - TRBV7-2 CASSLDGGWWVNQPQHF TGTGCCAGCAGCTTAGATGGGGGGTGGTGGGTCAATCAGCCCCAGCATTTT
- TRBJ1-5 - TRBV6-5 CASSIAEGRGPQHF TGTGCCAGCAGCATCGCGGAGGGCCGAGGGCCCCAGCATTTT
once TRBJ2-5 - TRBV7-8 CASSLGYPRETQYF TGTGCCAGCAGCTTAGGGTATCCCCGGGAGACCCAGTACTTC
- TRBJ1-6 - TRBV2 CASSRTGRNSPLHF TGTGCCAGCAGTCGAACAGGGCGCAATTCACCCCTCCACTTT
- TRBJ2-7 - TRBV5-1 CASSPDGGLGEQYF TGCGCCAGCAGCCCTGATGGAGGGCTAGGTGAGCAGTACTTC
- TRBJ1-5 - TRBV3-1/TRBV3-2 CASSQDSGAQPQHF TGTGCCAGCAGCCAAGATAGTGGTGCCCAGCCCCAGCATTTT
- TRBJ1-3 - TRBV5-4 CASSSGIYSGNTIYF TGTGCCAGCAGCTCAGGAATATACTCTGGAAACACCATATATTTT
- TRBJ2-7 - TRBV4-1 CASSPHPGQHYEQYF TGCGCCAGCAGCCCACATCCAGGGCAGCACTACGAGCAGTACTTC
- TRBJ1-6 TRBD1 TRBV7-9 CASSPWDSRFPYNSPLHF TGTGCCAGCAGCCCGTGGGACAGCCGCTTCCCCTATAATTCACCCCTCCACTTT
- TRBJ2-1 TRBD2 TRBV30 CAWKSGTSGMGEQFF TGTGCCTGGAAGTCCGGGACTAGCGGGATGGGTGAGCAGTTCTTC
- TRBJ2-1 TRBD2 TRBV5-1 CASSFLAGLGNEQFF TGCGCCAGCAGCTTCCTAGCGGGATTGGGCAATGAGCAGTTCTTC
once TRBJ1-1 - TRBV3-1/TRBV3-2 CASSQDPASRGGSEAFF TGTGCCAGCAGCCAAGACCCCGCTTCCAGGGGCGGTTCTGAAGCTTTCTTT
- TRBJ2-1 - TRBV3-1/TRBV3-2 CASSQTPLGSYEQFF TGTGCCAGCAGCCAAACCCCCTTGGGGAGCTATGAGCAGTTCTTC
- TRBJ1-1 - TRBV2 CASRNPQGNTEAFF TGTGCCAGCAGAAATCCTCAGGGGAACACTGAAGCTTTCTTT